The 10 T cell receptor beta chains in this list originate from one sample, sequenced in a study of molecular identifiers for immune sequencing clone quantification. TCRdb re-derived calls from the PCR reads in MiXCR, one entry per CDR3 protein. The sample carries fewer than 25,000 distinct CDR3 sequences, over 20% recorded once. Sequencing was carried out using naive CD8+ T cells from blood, with Jurkat cell RNA spiked in. The sample's subset: FACS-sorted CD8+CD4-CCR7+CD45RA+ naive T cells. These receptors all come from a human donor in good health. Some libraries in this study had Jurkat cell RNA spiked in.

A few counts support this clonotype. This chain uses TRBV12-3 or TRBV12-4 with TRBJ2-1, with 9 bases matching TRBD2. V trimming: 3 bases; J trimming: 9 bases; junction bases outside the gene matches: 9. The CDR3 spans 15 residues. The CDR3 region is CASSFLAGNHPEQFF. The CDR3 nucleotides are TGTGCCAGCAGTTTTCTAGCGGGAAATCATCCTGAGCAGTTCTTC.

In its sample, this clonotype is medium-sized (0.01 to 0.1%). The chain carries TRBV7-8 and TRBJ2-3; D not certain. Per germline, CDR1 SGHVS and CDR2 FQNEAQ. The CDR3 length is 18 residues. The germline V and J ends were trimmed by 4 bases and 2 bases, with 22 bases remaining between them. CDR3 coding DNA: TGTGCCAGCAGCTCCACCACGCGACTCCGTGCCAACACAGATACGCAGTATTTT. This sequence encodes CASSSTTRLRANTDTQYF.

This clonotype was counted between two and nine times. This rearrangement joins TRBV6-2 or TRBV6-3 to TRBJ2-3, with 11 bases fitting TRBD2. V was pared by 6 bases and J by 2 bases, with 10 bases of the junction left unmatched. This CDR3 region has 17 residues. Germline CDR1 reads MNHEY; CDR2 reads SVGEGT. CDR3 nucleotides: TGTGCCAGCAGCGCGGGGACTAGCGGAAGAACCACAGATACGCAGTATTTT. It is translated as CASSAGTSGRTTDTQYF.

This clonotype was counted only a few times. The chain has TRBV11-2 and TRBJ1-1, with 8 positions matching TRBD1. CDR1 and CDR2 (germline): SGHAT, FQNNGV. Trimming at V came to 0 bases and at J to 4 bases, leaving 7 bases not matched to a gene. This CDR3 spans 16 amino acids. DNA for the CDR3: TGTGCCAGCAGCTTAGATTATTCAACAGGGGGCACTGAAGCTTTCTTT. Protein: CASSLDYSTGGTEAFF. The whole variable domain, filled in from reference TRBV11-2 and TRBJ1-1, reads EAGVAQSPRYKIIEKRQSVAFWCNPISGHATLYWYQQILGQGPKLLIQFQNNGVVDDSQLPKDRFSAERLKGVDSTLKIQPAKLEDSAVYLCASSLDYSTGGTEAFFGQGTRLTVV.

The sample holds many counts of this clonotype. This sequence joins TRBV6-2 or TRBV6-3 and TRBJ2-1, with D unresolved. This CDR3 is built from 15 residues. Between the trimmed V and J ends, which lost 2 bases and 5 bases, there was a span of 13 bases. CDR1 and CDR2 from the germline V gene are MNHEY and SVGEGT. This chain's CDR3 is CASSYPTVDDNEQFF. The DNA of the CDR3 is TGTGCCAGCAGTTACCCTACGGTAGATGACAATGAGCAGTTCTTC.

The chain combines TRBV11-2 with TRBJ2-7, with TRBD2 as a possible D gene (6 bases). CDR1 and CDR2 from the germline V gene are SGHAT and FQNNGV. This CDR3 has 14 amino acids. V lost 4 bases to trimming and J lost 5 bases, with 15 bases between them. The CDR3 DNA reads as TGTGCCAGCAGCTCCTATAGGACTAAGCACGAGCAGTACTTC. Translating it yields CASSSYRTKHEQYF.

Regarding this clonotype: This clone may be a read error of a much larger clone one base away. This chain joins TRBV9 and TRBJ1-5, with D possibly matching TRBD1 (5 bases). The CDR3 has 15 residues. The germline V gene encodes CDR1 SGDLS and CDR2 YYNGEE. CDR3 nucleotide sequence: TGTGCCGGCAGCAGGGACGGGGCCCGCAATCAGCCCCAGCATTTT. Its translation: CAGSRDGARNQPQHF.

Many counts were recorded for this clonotype. The chain uses TRBV15 and TRBJ2-1; 7 bases align to TRBD2. The germline gives CDR1 LNHNV, CDR2 YYDKDF (reference sequence). The J segment lost 7 bases and the V segment lost 4 bases, leaving 1 base of the junction unmatched. This CDR3 is built from 12 residues. This CDR3 is CATSMGGNEQFF. The CDR3 DNA is TGTGCCACCAGCATGGGAGGGAATGAGCAGTTCTTC.

In this sample, this clonotype turned up many times. The rearrangement joins TRBV4-3 to TRBJ2-7; D possibly corresponds to TRBD1 (6 bases). Germline CDR1 LGHNA, CDR2 YSLEER. V dropped 0 bases and J dropped 5 bases, with 17 bases sitting between them. CDR3 length: 16 residues. The CDR3 region has the DNA TGCGCCAGCAGCCAAGAAATGCAGGGGTTCGCCAACGAGCAGTACTTC. This codes for CASSQEMQGFANEQYF.

To note about this clonotype: A much larger clonotype is one base distant, so this may be a read error. J is TRBJ2-7 and V is TRBV5-1; 13 nucleotides match TRBD2. The CDR3 is 17 amino acids. Germline CDR1 SGHRS, CDR2 YFSETQ. The CDR3: CASSLESLGLAGFERYF. In DNA form, the CDR3 reads TGCGCCAGCAGCTTGGAGTCTCTGGGACTAGCGGGATTCGAGCGGTACTTC.